Ten or more counts support the clone carrying this TCR beta chain. Described time point: pre-sensitization, week 0. Specified treatment: therapeutic diphenylcyclopropenone sensitization with weekly scalp DPC. The data stem from a study of human T cells and chemical hapten exposure. Study as a whole: Scalp application of diphenylcyclopropenone was performed weekly in patients across the entire approximately 24-week study. Chiefly female patients presented with alopecia areata, totalis or universalis.

TCRdb passed the RACE reads through MiXCR, listing each CDR3 protein once. The table includes 80,000 to 100,000 distinct CDR3 sequences, approximately 9.9% detected once. Germline CDR1 is SEHNR and CDR2 is FQNEAQ (reference sequence). Trimming took off 5 bases at V and 4 bases at J, with 11 bases between the two ends. The CDR3 covers 14 residues. The chain is built from TRBV7-9 and TRBJ2-2; a weak D match, TRBD1 (6 bases). The sample here was whole blood, taken in connection with sensitization to the hapten diphenylcyclopropenone (DPC). The TCR sequence derives from a woman in her forties with alopecia areata. Some clones in this sample may be carry-over from other donors' samples. The CDR3 reads CASSTTGSTGELFF. DNA of the CDR3: TGTGCCAGCAGCACAACAGGGTCCACCGGGGAGCTGTTTTTT.